The 25 T cell receptor beta chains below come from one sample, sequenced in a study of T cells in Graves' hyperthyroidism and ophthalmopathy. Researchers amplified the TCR beta CDR3 regions from RNA transcripts. Initially, a first-round RT-PCR of the TCR CDR3 employed the HTBI primer set. TCRdb itself ran the multiplex PCR reads through MiXCR, one entry per CDR3 protein. Here the sample spans about 600,000 distinct CDR3 sequences, around 15% being singletons. Sequencing input: blood. These receptor sequences come from a woman aged 40 to 50 with Graves' ophthalmopathy.

This clonotype was seen more than once but under ten times. V usage is TRBV2 and J usage is TRBJ1-2; 7 positions agree with TRBD1. Per germline, CDR1 SNHLY and CDR2 FYNNEI. V shed 6 bases, J shed 9 bases, and the junction held 22 bases outside the gene matches. The CDR3 loop spans 17 amino acids. DNA of the CDR3: TGTGCCAGCAGGCCCCGAGTACTGCGGACAGGCCAGAACCGCTACACCTTC. It is translated as CASRPRVLRTGQNRYTF.

This rearrangement joins TRBV28 to TRBJ1-2; D is unresolved. CDR1 and CDR2 (germline): MDHEN, SYDVKM. The V end lost 6 bases, the J end lost 4 bases, and 9 bases lay between the germline ends. CDR3 length: 12 residues. The CDR3 region has the DNA TGTGCCAGCAGACCAGAAACCTATGGCTACACCTTC. Amino acid sequence: CASRPETYGYTF.

The chain links TRBV6-2 or TRBV6-3 to TRBJ1-6; unclear D gene. The V and J ends lost 4 bases and 7 bases respectively, with 11 bases between them. There are 14 residues in the CDR3. In germline, CDR1 is MNHEY, CDR2 SVGEGT. The CDR3 reads CASSFPGSNSPLHF. The CDR3 coding sequence is TGTGCCAGCAGTTTTCCGGGGTCCAATTCACCCCTCCACTTT.

The rearrangement joins TRBV6-1 to TRBJ1-2, with a possible D match to TRBD1 (6 bases). Germline lookup yields CDR1 MNHNS and CDR2 SASEGT. The CDR3 runs 17 residues. V shed 5 bases and J shed 7 bases, with 26 bases lying between them. CDR3 sequence: CASSSGAGDIGRGGYTF. In DNA, the CDR3 is TGTGCCAGCAGTTCCGGCGCTGGGGACATAGGACGAGGTGGCTACACCTTC.

The sample holds many counts of this clonotype. This rearrangement joins TRBV20-1 to TRBJ2-1; 11 bases fit TRBD2. In germline, CDR1 is DFQATT, CDR2 SNEGSKA (reference sequence). Trimming cost V 1 base and J 8 bases; bases outside gene matches: 7. The CDR3 spans 15 residues. CDR3 bases: TGCAGTGCTAGAGCCTTAGCGGGGGGGTTCTATGAGCAGTTCTTC. This translates into CSARALAGGFYEQFF.

This clonotype was seen repeatedly, ten times or more. In DNA form, the CDR3 reads TGCAGTGCCCCGAATCCGACTAGCGGGAACTCCTACGAGCAGTACTTC. Protein: CSAPNPTSGNSYEQYF. The V and J genes are TRBV20-1 and TRBJ2-7, with TRBD2 matching over 11 bases. CDR3 length equals 16 residues. V shed 6 bases, J shed 0 bases, and the junction held 10 bases outside the gene matches. The V gene's germline CDR1 is DFQATT and CDR2 SNEGSKA (reference sequence).

V usage is TRBV6-4 and J usage is TRBJ2-6; 10 bases match TRBD1. V gave up 4 bases and J gave up 2 bases; unmatched junction bases: 8. The CDR3 totals 18 residues. Per the germline V gene, CDR1 is MRHNA and CDR2 is SNTAGT. Here the CDR3 DNA reads TGTGCCAGCAGTGCTACGGACAGGGGGAACCCTGGGGCCAACGTCCTGACTTTC. It is translated as CASSATDRGNPGANVLTF.

The V call is TRBV10-2, the J call TRBJ2-1; TRBD2 aligns across 10 bases. Trimming cost V 0 bases and J 12 bases; bases outside gene matches: 11. Germline V gives CDR1 WSHSY, CDR2 SAAADI. There are 16 residues in the CDR3. CDR3 coding DNA: TGCGCCAGCAGTGAGTCGACGAGCGGGAGGGGGCGGGGGCAGTTCTTC. The encoded protein is CASSESTSGRGRGQFF.

The table lists this clonotype with a few counts. The chain couples TRBV5-4 to TRBJ1-1, with 12 bases fitting TRBD1. After removal of 4 bases from V and 4 bases from J, the junction contained 11 bases not matched to a gene. The V gene's germline CDR1 is SGHNT and CDR2 YYREEE (reference sequence). The CDR3 contains 17 residues. The CDR3 DNA reads as TGTGCCAGCAGCATCCGGGACAGGGGGCGCTTCGGCACTGAAGCTTTCTTT. Translating gives CASSIRDRGRFGTEAFF.

This clonotype was detected only a few times. The chain carries TRBV7-9 and TRBJ2-7, with D perhaps TRBD1 (5 bases). This CDR3 region has 14 residues. The germline V gene has CDR1 SEHNR and CDR2 FQNEAQ (reference sequence). Trimming removed 4 bases from V and 4 bases from J, with 14 bases in between. The CDR3 DNA is TGTGCCAGCAGCTGGGGCGGCGATGGGTACGAGCAGTACTTC. Protein product: CASSWGGDGYEQYF.

This clonotype has a count of ten or more. This CDR3 is CASSWGAGGSYEQYF. CDR3 DNA: TGTGCCAGCAGTTGGGGGGCAGGGGGCTCCTACGAGCAGTACTTC. The chain uses TRBV27 and TRBJ2-7; D perhaps matches TRBD1 (7 bases). V shed 4 bases and J shed 0 bases, with 13 bases lying between them. The CDR3 is 15 residues long. Germline-derived CDR1 and CDR2 are MNHEY and SMNVEV (reference sequence).

This clonotype appeared many times. CDR3 in amino acids: CASSLVWTSGRYEQYF. The CDR3 region has the DNA TGCGCCAGCAGCTTGGTTTGGACTAGCGGGAGATACGAGCAGTACTTC. This rearrangement joins TRBV5-1 to TRBJ2-7; 13 bases match TRBD2. Unmatched junction bases numbered 4, after V lost 0 bases and J lost 4 bases. The germline CDR1 and CDR2 sequences are SGHRS and YFSETQ. The length of the CDR3 is 16 residues.

The table lists this clonotype with many counts. The chain has TRBV11-2 and TRBJ2-3; a weak D match, TRBD2 (7 bases). Germline loops: CDR1 SGHAT, CDR2 FQNNGV. This CDR3 contains 15 residues. With 2 bases removed from V and 0 bases from J, the gap between germline ends came to 9 bases. DNA of the CDR3: TGTGCCAGCAGCTTATCGGGGGGCAGCACAGATACGCAGTATTTT. Amino acid sequence: CASSLSGGSTDTQYF.

This clonotype was seen many times. The rearrangement uses TRBV11-2 and TRBJ2-7; D is perhaps TRBD1 (6 bases). The V end was cut by 5 bases, the J end by 3 bases, with 17 bases between. CDR3 size: 15 residues. Germline lookup yields CDR1 SGHAT and CDR2 FQNNGV. CDR3 in DNA: TGTGCCAGCAGCCGGGACACTATAGGGGTCTACGAGCAGTACTTC. It encodes CASSRDTIGVYEQYF. Together with reference TRBV11-2 and TRBJ2-7, the CDR3 gives the full variable domain: EAGVAQSPRYKIIEKRQSVAFWCNPISGHATLYWYQQILGQGPKLLIQFQNNGVVDDSQLPKDRFSAERLKGVDSTLKIQPAKLEDSAVYLCASSRDTIGVYEQYFGPGTRLTVT.

The chain links TRBV20-1 to TRBJ1-3, with a tentative D call TRBD1 (6 bases). Germline CDR1 is DFQATT and CDR2 is SNEGSKA (reference sequence). V dropped 0 bases and J dropped 4 bases, with 13 bases sitting between them. This CDR3 contains 15 residues. The CDR3 coding sequence is TGCAGTGCTAGAGACCCTGGGACACAAGGAAACACCATATATTTT. Residues: CSARDPGTQGNTIYF.

There are many counts of this clonotype. This chain links TRBV30 with TRBJ2-1; D is ambiguous. The germline V and J ends were trimmed by 4 bases and 11 bases, with 12 bases remaining between them. The CDR3 is 11 amino acids. CDR1 is GTSNPN and CDR2 is SVGIG in the germline V gene (reference sequence). CDR3 in amino acids: CAWKETPKQFF. Written as DNA, the CDR3 is TGTGCCTGGAAAGAGACCCCTAAGCAGTTCTTC.

The chain joins TRBV18 to TRBJ1-2; tentatively, D is TRBD1 (6 bases). Germline V gene sequence: CDR1 KGHSH, CDR2 LQKENI. This CDR3 comprises 15 residues. Trimming pared 6 bases from V and 3 bases from J, leaving 17 bases between. As DNA, the CDR3 is TGTGCCAGCTCCTCTATGGGGGCTCGCGACTATGGCTACACCTTC. Translating it yields CASSSMGARDYGYTF.

The V and J genes are TRBV30 and TRBJ1-6; 10 nucleotides align to TRBD1. The junction had 10 bases not matched to a gene; V was cut back by 7 bases and J by 7 bases. The germline V gene encodes CDR1 GTSNPN and CDR2 SVGIG (reference sequence). The CDR3 consists of 15 residues. The CDR3 is CAFTETGQGNSPLHF. The CDR3 DNA reads as TGTGCCTTTACTGAGACGGGACAGGGGAATTCACCCCTCCACTTT.

This chain links TRBV6-5 with TRBJ1-1, with no clear D. In germline, CDR1 is MNHEY, CDR2 SVGAGI. CDR3 length equals 15 residues. The germline V and J ends were trimmed by 2 bases and 2 bases, with 12 bases remaining between them. The CDR3 DNA follows: TGTGCCAGCAGTTACCCAGAAGGAACCAACACTGAAGCTTTCTTT. This gives the protein CASSYPEGTNTEAFF.

Concerning this clonotype itself: A much more abundant neighbour one base away suggests this may be a read error. CDR3 DNA: TGTGCCAGCAGTTGGAGGGCAGGGGTAAACACTGAAGCTTTCTTT. This encodes CASSWRAGVNTEAFF. V gene TRBV2 combines with J gene TRBJ1-1; D might be TRBD1 (6 bases). The CDR3 is 15 residues long. Deletions cut 5 bases from V and 2 bases from J, with 15 bases between. Per germline, CDR1 SNHLY and CDR2 FYNNEI.

The J gene is TRBJ2-6, the V gene TRBV6-1; perhaps TRBD1 as D (6 bases). V was clipped by 6 bases and J by 0 bases, with 15 bases between them. The V gene's germline CDR1 is MNHNS and CDR2 SASEGT. The CDR3 length is 17 residues. The CDR3 spells CASSYGTLGSGANVLTF. CDR3 DNA: TGTGCCAGCAGCTATGGGACACTGGGCTCTGGGGCCAACGTCCTGACTTTC.

The table lists this clonotype with many counts. The chain recombines TRBV5-1 with TRBJ2-1, with 10 bases that match TRBD2. V lost 4 bases to trimming and J lost 2 bases; unmatched junction nucleotides: 3. This CDR3 is 15 amino acids long. Germline assignment: CDR1 SGHRS and CDR2 YFSETQ. The CDR3 sequence is CASSLAGVPYNEQFF. DNA of the CDR3: TGCGCCAGCAGCCTAGCGGGAGTCCCCTACAATGAGCAGTTCTTC.

This clonotype was found many times. The gene calls are TRBV3-1 and TRBJ2-2; 9 bases are a match to TRBD2. CDR1 and CDR2 (germline): LGHDT, YNNKEL (reference sequence). With V trimmed by 5 bases and J by 5 bases, 12 bases remained unmatched. CDR3 length equals 17 residues. Here the CDR3 reads CASSSRWVAGVTGELFF. In nucleotides, the CDR3 is TGTGCCAGCAGCTCGCGTTGGGTAGCGGGAGTTACCGGGGAGCTGTTTTTT. Full variable domain (rest looked up from reference TRBV3-1 and TRBJ2-2): DTAVSQTPKYLVTQMGNDKSIKCEQNLGHDTMYWYKQDSKKFLKIMFSYNNKELIINETVPNRFSPKSPDKAHLNLHINSLELGDSAVYFCASSSRWVAGVTGELFFGEGSRLTVL.

The sample holds many counts of this clonotype. The chain has TRBV28 and TRBJ2-7; unclear D gene. The CDR3 is 15 residues long. The ends were cut back, 7 bases at V and 2 bases at J, with 18 bases in the middle. Germline V gives CDR1 MDHEN, CDR2 SYDVKM. For the CDR3, the DNA is TGTGCCAGCAATCGACCAACTCCCCGGACCTACGAGCAGTACTTC. It encodes CASNRPTPRTYEQYF. Filled out from reference TRBV28 and TRBJ2-7, the complete variable domain reads DVKVTQSSRYLVKRTGEKVFLECVQDMDHENMFWYRQDPGLGLRLIYFSYDVKMKEKGDIPEGYSVSREKKERFSLILESASTNQTSMYLCASNRPTPRTYEQYFGPGTRLTVT.

CDR3 DNA sequence: TGCGCCAGCACTCTTAACGGCAGGGGGCGGGAAAAACTGTTTTTT. This encodes CASTLNGRGREKLFF. The V and J genes are TRBV4-1 and TRBJ1-4; 8 bases are shared with TRBD1. The germline V gene has CDR1 MGHRA and CDR2 YSYEKL. The CDR3 sequence is 15 residues long. The V gene end was trimmed by 7 bases and the J gene end by 8 bases; junction bases not matched to a gene: 12.